This T cell receptor (beta chain) came from a study of blood T cell repertoires in COVID-19. In the original workflow: Estimation of nucleated cell counts was performed using reference gene primer amplification. Some clones are missing from TCRdb's copy, which holds only in-frame ones; the method was immunoSEQ multiplex PCR. Clone size and the V and J calls come from that table; the DNA yielded D and trimming. The data contain 200,000 to 300,000 clones, 86% of them singletons. Germline V lookup: CDR1 SGHNT, CDR2 YYREEE (reference sequence). With V trimmed by 2 bases and J by 3 bases, 5 bases remained unmatched. This CDR3 comprises 16 residues.

This sequence was found in a young man with active or convalescent COVID-19. The sequenced sample was peripheral blood. The J gene is TRBJ2-3, the V gene TRBV5-4; 11 nucleotides line up with TRBD2. In DNA, the CDR3 is TGTGCCAGCAGCTTCCGGCTAGCGGGGGGTACAGATACGCAGTATTTT. It translates to CASSFRLAGGTDTQYF.